A single sample is the source of the 21 T cell receptor beta chains below, sequenced in a study of vaccination effects on CD4 cells after COVID-19. Antigens for these TCRs are unknown. At the end of roughly ten days of culture, CD4+ T cells were isolated. The data were produced by immunoSEQ multiplex PCR, yet TCRdb's version contains in-frame clones alone and is incomplete. The sample holds approximately 58,000 clones, around 80% seen once. The sample here was CD4+ T cells from PBMCs cultured without peptide, taken before COVID-19 vaccination. Source of these receptors: a human donor who received a COVID-19 vaccine.

The chain couples TRBV6-2 or TRBV6-3 to TRBJ2-3; 8 bases are shared with TRBD2. This CDR3 spans 17 amino acids. V shed 6 bases and J 3 bases; nucleotides not matched to a gene: 14. The germline gives CDR1 MNHEY, CDR2 SVGEGT. The CDR3 spells CASSRSSLAGKTDTQYF. CDR3 DNA: TGTGCCAGCAGCCGATCCTCCTTAGCGGGGAAGACAGATACGCAGTATTTT.

The chain combines TRBV3-1 (or the pseudogene TRBV3-2) with TRBJ2-7; D might be TRBD2 (6 bases). This CDR3 has 16 amino acids. The germline V gene encodes CDR1 LGHDT and CDR2 YNNKEL (reference sequence). V gave up 3 bases and J gave up 1 base, with 16 bases separating them. CDR3 sequence: CASSHREPGVSYEQYV. Written as DNA, the CDR3 is TGTGCCAGCAGCCACCGGGAGCCGGGTGTTTCCTACGAGCAGTACGTC.

This chain uses TRBV2 with TRBJ1-5; D unresolved. The CDR3 covers 14 residues. The germline V gene encodes CDR1 SNHLY and CDR2 FYNNEI. V was clipped by 3 bases and J by 1 base, with 7 bases between them. CDR3 nucleotide sequence: TGTGCCAGCAGTGACAGAGAAAGCAATCAGCCCCAGCATTTT. It yields the protein CASSDRESNQPQHF. The complete variable domain, with remaining parts taken from reference TRBV2 and TRBJ1-5, reads EPEVTQTPSHQVTQMGQEVILRCVPISNHLYFYWYRQILGQKVEFLVSFYNNEISEKSEIFDDQFSVERPDGSNFTLKIRSTKLEDSAMYFCASSDRESNQPQHFGDGTRLSIL.

The chain employs TRBV5-1 and TRBJ2-3; the D gene is possibly TRBD1 (5 bases). CDR3 length equals 17 residues. Germline V lookup: CDR1 SGHRS, CDR2 YFSETQ. V lost 1 base, J lost 0 bases, and 15 bases lay in between. The CDR3 loop reads CASSLIQMDISTDTQYF. The DNA of the CDR3 is TGCGCCAGCAGCTTGATCCAGATGGACATTAGCACAGATACGCAGTATTTT.

The chain links TRBV11-2 to TRBJ2-5; the D is unclear. V lost 4 bases to trimming and J lost 7 bases, with 13 bases between them. Germline-derived CDR1 and CDR2 are SGHAT and FQNNGV. There are 13 residues in the CDR3. The CDR3 here is CASSSYDWGTQYF. The CDR3 bases are TGTGCCAGCAGCTCTTACGACTGGGGGACCCAGTACTTC.

J is TRBJ1-2 and V is TRBV5-1; D remains unclear. CDR3 length: 13 amino acids. Per germline, CDR1 SGHRS and CDR2 YFSETQ. The V and J ends lost 0 bases and 3 bases respectively, with 6 bases between them. The CDR3 nucleotides are TGCGCCAGCAGCTTGGGGGCGGACTATGGCTACACCTTC. This encodes CASSLGADYGYTF.

This chain uses TRBV9 with TRBJ2-5, with TRBD2 identical over 9 bases. This CDR3 region has 18 residues. The V gene's germline CDR1 is SGDLS and CDR2 YYNGEE. V lost 0 bases and J lost 4; bases outside the gene matches: 13. The CDR3 loop is CASSVEAAGGWLGETQYF. In nucleotides, the CDR3 is TGTGCCAGCAGCGTAGAAGCAGCGGGGGGATGGTTAGGAGAGACCCAGTACTTC.

This chain joins TRBV3-1 (or the pseudogene TRBV3-2) and TRBJ1-5; D gene unclear. Trimming took 2 bases from V and 5 from J, leaving 4 bases between them. The germline CDR1 and CDR2 sequences are LGHDT and YNNKEL (reference sequence). The CDR3 totals 12 residues. CDR3 loop: CASSQLDQPQHF. CDR3 DNA sequence: TGTGCCAGCAGCCAATTAGATCAGCCCCAGCATTTT.

This sequence joins TRBV19 and TRBJ2-7; D is perhaps TRBD2 (6 bases). CDR3 size: 12 residues. CDR1 and CDR2 from the germline V gene are LNHDA and SQIVND (reference sequence). Trimming stripped 7 bases from V and 6 bases from J, with 13 bases between. In DNA, the CDR3 is TGTGCCAGTATGGGGGGTAATTGCGAGCAGTACGTC. As protein: CASMGGNCEQYV.

The chain couples TRBV7-2 to TRBJ1-3; D perhaps matches TRBD1 (5 bases). This CDR3 spans 17 amino acids. The V and J ends lost 2 bases and 4 bases respectively, with 18 bases between them. Germline V gene data show CDR1 as SGHTA and CDR2 as FQGNSA. CDR3 region: CASSLWGGGRSGNTIYF. Written as DNA, the CDR3 is TGTGCCAGCAGCTTATGGGGGGGAGGAAGGTCCGGAAACACCATATATTTT. The full variable domain, its missing parts supplied by reference TRBV7-2 and TRBJ1-3, is GAGVSQSPSNKVTEKGKDVELRCDPISGHTALYWYRQSLGQGLEFLIYFQGNSAPDKSGLPSDRFSAERTGGSVSTLTIQRTQQEDSAVYLCASSLWGGGRSGNTIYFGEGSWLTVV.

The chain links TRBV5-6 to TRBJ2-5, with TRBD2 identical over 7 bases. The junction had 5 bases not matched to a gene; V was cut back by 8 bases and J by 4 bases. The CDR3 runs to 12 residues. Germline V lookup: CDR1 SGHDT, CDR2 YYEEEE. CDR3 residues: CASQRGPETQYF. The CDR3 nucleotides are TGTGCCAGTCAGCGGGGCCCAGAGACCCAGTACTTC.

The sample holds a few counts of this clone. The chain joins TRBV6-5 to TRBJ2-2; a possible D gene is TRBD2 (5 bases). This CDR3 region has 14 residues. The V gene lost 8 bases and the J gene lost 1 base, with 11 bases spanning the gap. The germline gives CDR1 MNHEY, CDR2 SVGAGI. CDR3 region: CASSRTGNTGELFF. The DNA for the CDR3 is TGTGCCAGCTCTAGGACTGGGAACACCGGGGAGCTGTTTTTT.

The chain recombines TRBV3-1 (or the pseudogene TRBV3-2) with TRBJ1-6, with 10 bases fitting TRBD1. The length of the CDR3 is 19 residues. J lost 2 bases, V lost 1 base, and 8 bases had no gene match. From germline, CDR1 is LGHDT and CDR2 YNNKEL (reference sequence). The CDR3 sequence: CASSQAAGQGITYNSPLHF. The CDR3, as DNA: TGTGCCAGCAGCCAAGCCGCGGGACAGGGGATAACCTATAATTCACCCCTCCACTTT.

This clone has a handful of counts. The V call is TRBV18, the J call TRBJ1-1; 7 bases match TRBD1. The J segment lost 6 bases and the V segment lost 2 bases, leaving 6 bases of the junction unmatched. Germline V gene lookup returns CDR1 KGHSH and CDR2 LQKENI. The CDR3 loop spans 14 amino acids. The CDR3 DNA is TGTGCCAGCTCACCAGACAGGGTTCGTGCTGAAGCTTTCTTT. Amino acid sequence: CASSPDRVRAEAFF.

The chain uses TRBV18 and TRBJ1-5, with a tentative D call TRBD1 (6 bases). This CDR3 comprises 16 residues. The germline CDR1 and CDR2 sequences are KGHSH and LQKENI. V was clipped by 0 bases and J by 7 bases, with 16 bases between them. The CDR3 DNA reads as TGTGCCAGCTCACCACCTAACCGGGACAACGGCCAGCCCCAGCATTTT. The encoded protein is CASSPPNRDNGQPQHF.

The CDR3 sequence is CASSDSIWDNYNEQFF. The CDR3 bases are TGTGCCAGCAGTGACTCGATATGGGACAATTACAATGAGCAGTTCTTC. The V and J genes are TRBV6-4 and TRBJ2-1; a weak D match, TRBD1 (6 bases). Trimming removed 0 bases at V and 4 bases at J, with 13 bases between. This CDR3 contains 16 residues. Germline-derived CDR1 and CDR2 are MRHNA and SNTAGT.

This rearrangement joins TRBV29-1 to TRBJ2-1; no reliable D call. CDR3 length equals 11 residues. From germline, CDR1 is SQVTM and CDR2 ANQGSEA. V lost 4 bases, J lost 10 bases, and 11 bases lay in between. The CDR3 sequence: CSVGGVREQFF. DNA of the CDR3: TGCAGCGTTGGTGGGGTTCGAGAGCAGTTCTTC.

The V call is TRBV7-2, the J call TRBJ2-1, with D possibly being TRBD1 (6 bases). The CDR3 contains 16 residues. Trimming left V 0 bases short and J 0 bases short, with 9 bases between. The germline V gene has CDR1 SGHTA and CDR2 FQGNSA. CDR3 in DNA: TGTGCCAGCAGCTTAGCCCCAGGGGCCTCCTACAATGAGCAGTTCTTC. It encodes CASSLAPGASYNEQFF. The complete variable domain, with remaining parts taken from reference TRBV7-2 and TRBJ2-1, reads GAGVSQSPSNKVTEKGKDVELRCDPISGHTALYWYRQSLGQGLEFLIYFQGNSAPDKSGLPSDRFSAERTGGSVSTLTIQRTQQEDSAVYLCASSLAPGASYNEQFFGPGTRLTVL.

J is TRBJ2-5 and V is TRBV5-6; TRBD2 matches at 7 bases. The CDR3 is 15 amino acids. J was trimmed by 1 base and V by 0 bases; bases with no gene match: 3. The germline CDR1 and CDR2 sequences are SGHDT and YYEEEE. In nucleotides, the CDR3 is TGTGCCAGCAGCTTGGGGTGGGGGGGCCAAGAGACCCAGTACTTC. Translated: CASSLGWGGQETQYF.

This clone has only a few counts. The CDR3 is CASSHQYTGTTYGYTF. The DNA for the CDR3 is TGTGCCAGCAGCCACCAATATACCGGGACTACGTATGGCTACACCTTC. The rearrangement links TRBV14 to TRBJ1-2, with D tentatively TRBD1 (5 bases). V dropped 3 bases and J dropped 5 bases, with 19 bases sitting between them. This CDR3 has 16 amino acids. Germline V gene lookup returns CDR1 SGHDN and CDR2 FVKESK. Filled out from reference TRBV14 and TRBJ1-2, the complete variable domain reads EAGVTQFPSHSVIEKGQTVTLRCDPISGHDNLYWYRRVMGKEIKFLLHFVKESKQDESGMPNNRFLAERTGGTYSTLKVQPAELEDSGVYFCASSHQYTGTTYGYTFGSGTRLTVV.

The V and J genes are TRBV7-3 and TRBJ2-1, with TRBD2 matching over 8 bases. There are 15 residues in the CDR3. Germline-derived CDR1 and CDR2 are SGHTA and FQGTGA. The junction had 9 bases not matched to a gene; V was cut back by 2 bases and J by 9 bases. Here the CDR3 reads CASSLLASGQGEQFF. CDR3 coding DNA: TGTGCCAGCAGCTTATTGGCTAGCGGGCAGGGTGAGCAGTTCTTC.